Reported below is one T cell receptor beta chain. The data were obtained in a study of blood T cell repertoires in COVID-19. Per the original data handling: Estimation of nucleated cell counts relied on the amplification of reference gene primers. The repertoire was sequenced with immunoSEQ multiplex PCR; TCRdb's copy has only in-frame clones and lacks some. V and J calls and clone size are those listed in that table; D and trimming were worked out from the DNA. The sample records 25,000 to 35,000 clones, about 87% being singletons. Germline V gives CDR1 LNHDA, CDR2 SQIVND (reference sequence). The CDR3 contains 12 residues. Trimming removed 8 bases at V and 1 base at J, with 8 bases between.

Sequencing input: peripheral blood. The V gene is TRBV19, the J gene TRBJ1-1; D uncertain. The TCR sequence derives from a man between 65 and 85 years old with active COVID-19. The CDR3 loop is CASRGRNTEAFF. The CDR3 bases are TGTGCCAGTCGGGGAAGGAACACTGAAGCTTTCTTT.